Listed here are 21 T cell receptor beta chains from one sample, sequenced in a study of blood T cell repertoires in COVID-19. Clones were read by immunoSEQ multiplex PCR, and TCRdb kept only the in-frame ones, dropping some. This sample yields a few hundred thousand clones, of which about nine tenths are seen a single time; just over 0.85% belongs to the top ten. The sequenced material came from PBMCs or T cells enriched from blood (not recorded which). These receptors were collected from a woman aged 40 to 55 who had been exposed to COVID-19.

This clone was counted many times. The CDR3 region has the DNA TGTGCCAGCAGCGGAACTAGCGGGAGTTACAATGAGCAGTTCTTC. Translation: CASSGTSGSYNEQFF. The chain joins TRBV7-3 to TRBJ2-1, with 11 positions matching TRBD2. The J segment lost 4 bases and the V segment lost 5 bases, leaving 4 bases of the junction unmatched. CDR1 is SGHTA and CDR2 is FQGTGA in the germline V gene. The CDR3 spans 15 residues.

The chain recombines TRBV3-1 (or the pseudogene TRBV3-2) with TRBJ2-7; possibly TRBD1 for D (6 bases). Germline loops: CDR1 LGHDT, CDR2 YNNKEL (reference sequence). V lost 3 bases, J lost 2 bases, and 17 bases lay in between. The CDR3 totals 16 residues. The CDR3 DNA reads TGTGCCAGCAGCCATTTCGGGACACGAAGAACCTACGAGCAGTACTTC. Its protein is CASSHFGTRRTYEQYF.

The V and J genes are TRBV24-1 and TRBJ2-1; 8 nucleotides agree with TRBD1. With V trimmed by 2 bases and J by 6 bases, 8 bases remained unmatched. CDR1 and CDR2 (germline): KGHDR, SFDVKD. The CDR3 is 16 amino acids. The CDR3 loop reads CATSDSSRGPSNEQFF. CDR3 DNA sequence: TGTGCCACCAGTGATTCATCCAGGGGGCCGTCCAATGAGCAGTTCTTC.

This rearrangement joins TRBV27 to TRBJ1-2; D is unresolved. The CDR3 runs 14 residues. V was cut by 2 bases and J by 4 bases, with 11 bases left in between. Looked up from germline, CDR1 is MNHEY and CDR2 is SMNVEV (reference sequence). The CDR3 sequence: CASSLIREGYGYTF. CDR3 DNA: TGTGCCAGCAGTTTAATTAGGGAGGGCTATGGCTACACCTTC.

This clone came up once. J is TRBJ1-5 and V is TRBV6-2 or TRBV6-3, with D possibly matching TRBD1 (5 bases). The CDR3 is 16 amino acids. V lost 4 bases and J lost 1, with 14 bases in between. Germline-derived CDR1 and CDR2 are MNHEY and SVGEGT. The CDR3 here is CASSWYGAGSNQPQHF. The DNA of the CDR3 is TGTGCCAGCAGTTGGTATGGGGCAGGGAGCAATCAGCCCCAGCATTTT.

This sequence joins TRBV2 and TRBJ1-5; no clear D. The V end was cut by 6 bases, the J end by 5 bases, with 17 bases between. The CDR3 sequence is 15 residues long. The germline CDR1 and CDR2 sequences are SNHLY and FYNNEI. The CDR3 nucleotides are TGTGCCAGCAGGCTTCGCCAGGTGGGTGATCAGCCCCAGCATTTT. Amino acid sequence: CASRLRQVGDQPQHF.

V usage is TRBV30 and J usage is TRBJ1-1, with a possible D match to TRBD1 (5 bases). V was trimmed by 7 bases and J by 5 bases, leaving 17 bases between them. Looked up from germline, CDR1 is GTSNPN and CDR2 is SVGIG (reference sequence). The CDR3 loop spans 13 amino acids. The CDR3 DNA sequence: TGTGCCTCCAAGCCGGGGGGAGTGACTGAAGCTTTCTTT. Residues: CASKPGGVTEAFF.

The chain uses TRBV9 and TRBJ2-3; no definite D call. This CDR3 has 15 amino acids. V lost 1 base and J 3 bases, leaving 12 bases between the germline ends. Germline loops: CDR1 SGDLS, CDR2 YYNGEE. CDR3 in DNA: TGTGCCAGCAGCGTAAGAGTCCTCTGGACAGATACGCAGTATTTT. This codes for CASSVRVLWTDTQYF.

This rearrangement joins TRBV7-3 to TRBJ2-3; D gene ambiguous. CDR3 length equals 13 residues. Trimming stripped 0 bases from V and 4 bases from J, with 5 bases between. The germline V gene has CDR1 SGHTA and CDR2 FQGTGA. The CDR3 sequence is CASSLTASDTQYF. Here the CDR3 DNA reads TGTGCCAGCAGCTTAACGGCTTCAGATACGCAGTATTTT.

The chain uses TRBV19 and TRBJ1-5, with a possible D match to TRBD1 (5 bases). V was cut by 6 bases and J by 5 bases, with 23 bases left in between. The germline V gene has CDR1 LNHDA and CDR2 SQIVND (reference sequence). This CDR3 contains 17 residues. This CDR3 is CASSTRSGRGGYQPQHF. The CDR3 nucleotides read TGTGCCAGTAGCACCCGATCGGGGCGTGGAGGGTATCAGCCCCAGCATTTT.

The CDR3 DNA follows: TGTGCCAGTAGTATAGATCTAGCGGGGGGGCCAGGGCAGTTCTTC. This encodes CASSIDLAGGPGQFF. This chain joins TRBV19 and TRBJ2-1, with 12 bases that match TRBD2. V lost 0 bases and J lost 12; bases outside the gene matches: 6. CDR3 size: 15 residues. The germline gives CDR1 LNHDA, CDR2 SQIVND (reference sequence).

The J gene is TRBJ1-5, the V gene TRBV3-1 (or the pseudogene TRBV3-2); no firm D call. The ends were cut back, 3 bases at V and 3 bases at J, with 9 bases in the middle. This CDR3 has 14 residues. Germline lookup yields CDR1 LGHDT and CDR2 YNNKEL (reference sequence). The CDR3 coding sequence is TGTGCCAGCAGCCAGGGCTCAGTCAATCAGCCCCAGCATTTT. Amino acids: CASSQGSVNQPQHF.

V and J are TRBV5-4 and TRBJ2-5; TRBD1 matches 7 bases. With V trimmed by 5 bases and J by 5 bases, 9 bases remained unmatched. The germline V gene has CDR1 SGHNT and CDR2 YYREEE (reference sequence). The CDR3 totals 14 residues. The CDR3 nucleotides are TGTGCCAGCAGACTCAGGGGGTCCGATGAGACCCAGTACTTC. Its translation: CASRLRGSDETQYF.

The chain carries TRBV24-1 and TRBJ2-5, with a weak D call TRBD1 (6 bases). Germline V lookup: CDR1 KGHDR, CDR2 SFDVKD. The CDR3 runs to 14 residues. The V end lost 5 bases, the J end lost 5 bases, and 14 bases lay between the germline ends. CDR3 in amino acids: CATSAPGTGETQYF. The CDR3 DNA follows: TGTGCCACCAGTGCTCCGGGCACAGGGGAGACCCAGTACTTC.

This clone was seen only once. This sequence joins TRBV7-2 and TRBJ2-2; D is perhaps TRBD2 (6 bases). The CDR3 has 13 amino acids. Germline V lookup: CDR1 SGHTA, CDR2 FQGNSA. Trimming pared 6 bases from V and 6 bases from J, leaving 11 bases between. Written as DNA, the CDR3 is TGTGCCAGCAGTCGTAGCGGTGCCGGGGAGCTGTTTTTT. Translating it yields CASSRSGAGELFF.

The V gene is TRBV5-4, the J gene TRBJ2-4, with D unresolved. CDR1 is SGHNT, CDR2 YYREEE, per germline (reference sequence). CDR3 size: 14 residues. Between the trimmed V and J ends, which lost 0 bases and 0 bases, there was a span of 4 bases. In DNA, the CDR3 is TGTGCCAGCAGCTTGGCGGTAGCCAAAAACATTCAGTACTTC. Protein sequence: CASSLAVAKNIQYF.

J is TRBJ2-5 and V is TRBV10-1; 9 bases align to TRBD1. The junction had 7 bases not matched to a gene; V was cut back by 7 bases and J by 4 bases. Germline V gene sequence: CDR1 WNHNN, CDR2 SYGVQD (reference sequence). The CDR3 has 14 amino acids. The CDR3 protein is CASITDRGTETQYF. The CDR3 DNA sequence: TGCGCCAGCATTACAGACAGGGGGACAGAGACCCAGTACTTC.

The DNA of the CDR3 is TGCGCCAGCAGTCGGACTAGCGGGGGAACGAGCTCCTACGAGCAGTACTTC. Residues: CASSRTSGGTSSYEQYF. J is TRBJ2-7 and V is TRBV10-2, with TRBD2 identical over 13 bases. The CDR3 consists of 17 residues. V gave up 5 bases and J gave up 0 bases; unmatched junction bases: 7. Germline CDR1 WSHSY, CDR2 SAAADI.

The CDR3 here is CASSISVAHEQYF. CDR3 DNA: TGTGCCAGTAGTATTTCCGTAGCCCACGAGCAGTACTTC. The chain carries TRBV19 and TRBJ2-7; no reliable D call. The CDR3 has 13 residues. Per germline, CDR1 LNHDA and CDR2 SQIVND (reference sequence). Trimming left V 3 bases short and J 5 bases short, with 11 bases between.

The rearrangement uses TRBV7-9 and TRBJ2-7, with D unresolved. Per germline, CDR1 SEHNR and CDR2 FQNEAQ (reference sequence). The V end was cut by 6 bases, the J end by 6 bases, with 18 bases between. The CDR3 is 14 amino acids. In nucleotides, the CDR3 is TGTGCCAGCAGGGGCAGTCCCACTCCGTCCGAGCAGTACTTC. It codes for CASRGSPTPSEQYF.

The table lists this clone with a few counts. The chain links TRBV7-8 to TRBJ1-1; possible D gene TRBD1, 6 bases. The germline V gene encodes CDR1 SGHVS and CDR2 FQNEAQ. This CDR3 comprises 14 residues. The germline V and J ends were trimmed by 0 bases and 7 bases, with 12 bases remaining between them. CDR3 region: CASSLAVGGVEAFF. The DNA for the CDR3 is TGTGCCAGCAGCTTAGCCGTAGGGGGTGTTGAAGCTTTCTTT.